This T cell receptor beta chain was found in a study of OX40 agonist ivuxolimab in advanced cancers. Study-level background: Intravenous ivuxolimab at 0.01 to 10 mg/kg was given to patients every 2 weeks. Having had anti-PD-1, anti-PD-L1 or anti-CTLA-4 therapy before was allowed, and about 40% had some. Broader study findings: Antigen specificity of clonally expanded peripheral T cells was not established. Expanded clones belonging to CD8+ T cells outnumbered, on average, those of CD4+.

Of note for this clone: Its specificity is unknown. The junction does not match germline at one end; this may be a read error.

TCRdb keeps only in-frame clones here, not all; method: immunoSEQ multiplex PCR. The profile shows approximately 28,000 clones, less than 90% of them singletons. Looked up from germline, CDR1 is SGHVS and CDR2 is FQNEAQ. CDR3 length: 15 residues. This specimen consisted of CD4+ or CD8+ T cells sorted from blood, obtained in a trial of the OX40 agonist ivuxolimab. The sequence was collected from an adult with an advanced solid tumor such as melanoma, head and neck, liver or kidney cancer. V is TRBV7-8 and J is TRBJ2-6; D call uncertain. CDR3 region: CAGSQATSGANVLTF. CDR3 bases: TGTGCCGGCAGTCAGGCTACGTCTGGGGCCAACGTCCTGACTTTC. Using reference TRBV7-8 and TRBJ2-6 for the parts outside the CDR3, the full variable domain is GAGVSQSPRYKVAKRGQDVALRCDPISGHVSLFWYQQALGQGPEFLTYFQNEAQLDKSGLPSDRFFAERPEGSVSTLKIQRTQQEDSAVYLCAGSQATSGANVLTFGAGSRLTVL.